This T cell receptor beta chain came from a study of blood T cells in healthy people across ages. This clonotype was found a few times. The CDR3 is 19 residues long. Germline assignment: CDR1 SQVTM and CDR2 ANQGSEA. Trimming left V 3 bases short and J 0 bases short, with 23 bases between. A second PCR, run for roughly 7 to 12 cycles, used a sample-barcoded 5' primer plus a J-beta primer mix. Via MiXCR, TCRdb re-called the 5' RACE reads, giving one row per CDR3 protein. The table includes around 820,000 distinct CDR3 sequences, around 25% detected once. This sample was shared with a second study, whose subject was T cells of mothers and their children.

This TCR derives from a boy aged 5 to 17 in good health. Sample: blood. The chain has TRBV29-1 and TRBJ2-2; D remains ambiguous. DNA for the CDR3: TGCAGCGTTGAGGCGGAACAGCGATTTTCATCGCCGAACACCGGGGAGCTGTTTTTT. It specifies CSVEAEQRFSSPNTGELFF.